This entry lists 8 T cell receptor beta chains sequenced from one sample in a study of response to subunit inactivated influenza vaccine. TCRdb itself ran the RT-PCR reads through MiXCR, one entry per CDR3 protein. The sample holds under 800,000 distinct CDR3 sequences, roughly 13% seen once. Material: PBMCs from blood, obtained 14 days before vaccination. The origin of the receptors is a man aged 50 to 60 who received an inactivated influenza vaccine.

This clonotype was observed at least ten times. This chain links TRBV6-2 or TRBV6-3 with TRBJ1-1, with D unresolved. Trimming stripped 8 bases from V and 0 bases from J, with 10 bases between. The length of the CDR3 is 13 residues. Germline CDR1 is MNHEY and CDR2 is SVGEGT. CDR3 sequence reads: CASLTAMNTEAFF. The CDR3 coding sequence is TGTGCCAGCCTTACAGCTATGAACACTGAAGCTTTCTTT.

The sample holds many counts of this clonotype. The chain joins TRBV6-1 to TRBJ2-5; 8 nucleotides agree with TRBD1. From germline, CDR1 is MNHNS and CDR2 SASEGT. After removal of 6 bases from V and 4 bases from J, the junction contained 4 bases not matched to a gene. The CDR3 has 13 amino acids. This CDR3 reads CASSRTGLETQYF. DNA of the CDR3: TGTGCCAGCAGCCGGACAGGGTTAGAGACCCAGTACTTC.

The chain combines TRBV7-2 with TRBJ2-5; 9 nucleotides line up with TRBD2. Trimming removed 5 bases from V and 2 bases from J; junction bases left unmatched: 9. Germline V gene lookup returns CDR1 SGHTA and CDR2 FQGNSA. The length of the CDR3 is 16 residues. CDR3 nucleotide sequence: TGTGCCAGCAGCCCAGCAATCCTAGCGGGGCAAGAGACCCAGTACTTC. It yields the protein CASSPAILAGQETQYF. The variable domain in full, with the rest retrieved from reference TRBV7-2 and TRBJ2-5, is GAGVSQSPSNKVTEKGKDVELRCDPISGHTALYWYRQSLGQGLEFLIYFQGNSAPDKSGLPSDRFSAERTGGSVSTLTIQRTQQEDSAVYLCASSPAILAGQETQYFGPGTRLLVL.

The DNA for the CDR3 is TGTGCCACCAGTGATTTTAAGAGCACAGATACGCAGTATTTT. Amino acid sequence: CATSDFKSTDTQYF. The V gene is TRBV24-1, the J gene TRBJ2-3; no clear D. This CDR3 is 14 amino acids long. V lost 1 base and J 0 bases, leaving 4 bases between the germline ends. Germline loops: CDR1 KGHDR, CDR2 SFDVKD.

The gene calls are TRBV7-9 and TRBJ2-7, with a tentative D call TRBD2 (5 bases). Germline CDR1 SEHNR, CDR2 FQNEAQ (reference sequence). V lost 6 bases and J 2 bases, leaving 14 bases between the germline ends. The CDR3 contains 14 residues. The CDR3 spells CASRIGEGTYEQYF. The CDR3 coding sequence is TGTGCCAGCAGAATAGGCGAGGGCACCTACGAGCAGTACTTC.

To note about this clonotype: A junction end diverges from the germline sequence, so it may reflect a read error. The CDR3 reads CAGSPRRDLGQNNEQFF. DNA for the CDR3: TGTGCCGGCAGCCCGCGCCGGGACTTGGGACAGAACAATGAGCAGTTCTTC. The V gene is TRBV7-9, the J gene TRBJ2-1, with D maybe TRBD1 (7 bases). The CDR3 has 17 residues. The germline V gene encodes CDR1 SEHNR and CDR2 FQNEAQ (reference sequence).

This clonotype was detected a few times. The gene calls are TRBV20-1 and TRBJ2-3; D is unresolved. Trimming left V 4 bases short and J 0 bases short, with 8 bases between. CDR3 size: 13 residues. Germline V gene sequence: CDR1 DFQATT, CDR2 SNEGSKA (reference sequence). CDR3: CSAKEQSTDTQYF. In nucleotides, the CDR3 is TGCAGTGCTAAGGAGCAAAGCACAGATACGCAGTATTTT.

The chain couples TRBV11-1 to TRBJ2-7, with D perhaps being TRBD1 or TRBD2 (5 bases each). CDR3 length equals 13 residues. Germline-derived CDR1 and CDR2 are SGHAT and FQDESV (reference sequence). V was trimmed by 1 base and J by 5 bases, leaving 9 bases between them. DNA of the CDR3: TGTGCCAGCAGCTTAGAATGGGGACACGAGCAGTACTTC. Its translation: CASSLEWGHEQYF.